The T cell receptor (beta chain) under discussion was sequenced for a study of shared clonotypes between healthy human individuals. The table came from immunoSEQ multiplex PCR; TCRdb's copy has only in-frame clones and leaves some out. The repertoire holds some 2,100,000 clones, with 95% as singletons. This TCR derives from a man younger than 30 in good health. The sequenced material came from naive CD4+ T cells sorted from blood. Subset described: CD45RA+ positively selected.

The CDR3: CASSFSPPLGYGYTF. The CDR3 DNA reads as TGTGCCAGCAGCTTCAGTCCCCCCCTCGGCTATGGCTACACCTTC. J is TRBJ1-2 and V is TRBV27; no clear D gene. V shed 6 bases and J shed 4 bases, with 18 bases lying between them. Per the germline V gene, CDR1 is MNHEY and CDR2 is SMNVEV (reference sequence). The CDR3 runs to 15 residues.